This is a list of T cell receptor beta chains from one sample in a study of shared clonotypes between healthy human individuals. Method: immunoSEQ multiplex PCR; TCRdb's copy keeps in-frame clones and lacks some. Among millions of clones listed, roughly 95% were seen once. Sequencing input: naive CD8+ T cells sorted from blood. These receptors were obtained from a man aged 18 to 35 in good health. The CDR3 runs from the conserved cysteine through the conserved F or W. A D gene is named only where the DNA matches it firmly. Part of the rows lack a size; the others show once, few, many or a class for expanded clones.

15	NA	TRBD2	TRBV9	TRBJ2-5	TGTGCCAGCACCTACTCCGGGCGGGAGACAGAGACCCAGTACTTC	CASTYSGRETETQYF
16	NA	TRBD1	TRBV27	TRBJ2-7	TGTGCCAGCAGTTTATCCGGGACAGGGCTCTCCTACGAGCAGTACTTC	CASSLSGTGLSYEQYF
12	NA	NA	TRBV7-8	TRBJ2-7	TGTGCCAGCAGTCTAAGTGGGTACGAGCAGTACTTC	CASSLSGYEQYF
11	NA	TRBD1	TRBV20-1	TRBJ1-1	TGCAGTGCTCCAGGGGGACATGAAGCTTTCTTT	CSAPGGHEAFF
15	NA	NA	TRBV4-3	TRBJ2-7	TGCGCCAGCAGCCAAGATTCCGGGGGGCAAGGCGAGCAGTACTTC	CASSQDSGGQGEQYF
15	NA	NA	TRBV6-6	TRBJ1-2	TGTGCCAGCAGTTACTCGAATGAGGGATACAGTGGCTACACCTTC	CASSYSNEGYSGYTF
12	NA	NA	TRBV6-5	TRBJ2-1	TGTGCCAGCAGTCCCCGGTCGGATGAGCAGTTCTTC	CASSPRSDEQFF
12	NA	TRBD1	TRBV9	TRBJ1-6	TGTGCCAGCAGCCCAAGGGACAGGGTTTACCACTTT	CASSPRDRVYHF
15	NA	NA	TRBV10-3	TRBJ2-5	TGTGCCATGAGACGGGGGGCGAATCTTCAAGAGACCCAGTACTTC	CAMRRGANLQETQYF
17	once	NA	TRBV4-3	TRBJ2-1	TGCGCCAGCAGCCAAGGGTTAGCGCCTAGCTCCTACAATGAGCAGTTCTTC	CASSQGLAPSSYNEQFF
16	NA	TRBD2	TRBV7-3	TRBJ2-2	TGTGCCAGCAGCTTAATACTAGCGCTGAACACCGGGGAGCTGTTTTTT	CASSLILALNTGELFF
16	once	TRBD2	TRBV28	TRBJ2-1	TGTGCCAGCAGTTTACCAGCGGGAGGGTCATATCACGCGCAGTTCTTC	CASSLPAGGSYHAQFF
16	NA	TRBD2	TRBV7-8	TRBJ2-7	TGTGCCAGCAGCCCGGGACTAGCGGGAGCTACCTACGAGCAGTACTTC	CASSPGLAGATYEQYF
15	NA	TRBD1	TRBV2	TRBJ2-1	TGTGCCAGCAGTGAAATTTGGACAGGTTACAATGAGCAGTTCTTC	CASSEIWTGYNEQFF
14	NA	NA	TRBV30	TRBJ1-4	TGTGCCTGGGGTACAGGTTCAACTAATGAAAAACTGTTTTTT	CAWGTGSTNEKLFF
14	NA	TRBD2	TRBV11-3	TRBJ2-1	TGTGCCAGCAGCAGGGGGGCGGGAGGCCATGAGCAGTTCTTC	CASSRGAGGHEQFF
14	NA	NA	TRBV18	TRBJ2-1	TGTGCCAGCTCACCACCCACTGCCCACAATGAGCAGTTCTTC	CASSPPTAHNEQFF
16	NA	TRBD1	TRBV10-3	TRBJ1-2	TGTGCCATCAGTGAGACCGGGACAGGGCGCAACTATGGCTACACCTTC	CAISETGTGRNYGYTF
12	NA	NA	TRBV7-9	TRBJ1-1	TGTGCCAGCAGCTTATCATCCGATCGGGCTTTCTTT	CASSLSSDRAFF
15	NA	NA	TRBV6-5	TRBJ1-1	TGTGCCAGCAGCCTTACAGGAGATTTGAACACTGAAGCTTTCTTT	CASSLTGDLNTEAFF
13	NA	NA	TRBV11-3	TRBJ1-4	TGTGCCAGCAGCTCCAGGGTTCCCGAAAAACTGTTTTTT	CASSSRVPEKLFF
17	NA	NA	TRBV5-6	TRBJ2-3	TGTGCCAGCAGCTCGGTAACCGGGACAAGAAGCACAGATACGCAGTATTTT	CASSSVTGTRSTDTQYF